A single T cell receptor (beta chain) is shown here with its context. These data come from a study of technical replicates of blood from a few donors. Clones were sequenced by immunoSEQ multiplex PCR, and TCRdb holds only the in-frame ones, with some missing. The sample has 65,000 to 90,000 clones; 90% to 95% are singletons. The germline gives CDR1 GTSNPN, CDR2 SVGIG (reference sequence). The CDR3 is 12 residues long. Trimming removed 0 bases at V and 5 bases at J, with 5 bases between. This TCR came from a human donor in good health. Some clones in this sample may be carry-over from other donors' samples. The chain recombines TRBV30 with TRBJ2-1, with D hard to call. Sequenced input: PBMCs. This CDR3 reads CAWSVTDNEQFF. The CDR3 bases are TGTGCCTGGAGTGTAACAGACAATGAGCAGTTCTTC. Drawing the rest from reference TRBV30 and TRBJ2-1, the complete variable domain is SQTIHQWPATLVQPVGSPLSLECTVEGTSNPNLYWYRQAAGRGLQLLFYSVGIGQISSEVPQNLSASRPQDRQFILSSKKLLLSDSGFYLCAWSVTDNEQFFGPGTRLTVL.